The source of this TCR beta chain is a study of blood T cell repertoires in COVID-19. Study information: Italy, Spain and the United States were the sources of the convalescent and acute COVID-19 samples. T cells, B-cell-depleted T cells, or PBMCs provided the cDNA or gDNA that served as material.

The authors' processing: Amplification from reference gene primers served as the basis for estimated nucleated cell counts. TCRdb's copy holds only in-frame clones and misses some; the assay was immunoSEQ multiplex PCR. The V and J calls and clone size were taken over from that table, and D and trimming were inferred from the DNA. The data show 500,000 or so clones, with approximately 86% seen just once and 0.7% held by the top ten. The CDR3 is 12 residues long. Trimming cost V 4 bases and J 9 bases, with 13 bases left between them. The specimen was PBMCs or T cells enriched from blood (not recorded which). This TCR was sampled from a woman aged 18-29 years who had recovered from COVID-19. The chain couples TRBV12-3 or TRBV12-4 to TRBJ2-7, with D possibly TRBD1 on 5 matching bases. This CDR3 reads CASSSQVTRQYF. For the CDR3, the DNA is TGTGCCAGCAGTTCACAGGTTACGAGGCAGTACTTC.